This T cell receptor (beta chain) was observed in a study of shared clonotypes between healthy human individuals. Assay: immunoSEQ multiplex PCR; the TCRdb copy retains only in-frame clones and omits some. The table shows millions of clones, with 90% to 95% occurring only once. Study results and caveats: With four donors compared, roughly 4.9% of naive CD4 clonotypes were shared. There were few donors, and this limited the genetic and exposure-history diversity represented.

The CDR3 covers 14 residues. Trimming removed 6 bases from V and 4 bases from J; junction bases left unmatched: 8. The V gene's germline CDR1 is MNHEY and CDR2 SMNVEV (reference sequence). As concerns this clone: Its antigen is not known.

This receptor was obtained from a young man in good health. The J gene is TRBJ1-2, the V gene TRBV27; TRBD1 matches 7 bases. The sample comprised naive CD4+ T cells sorted from blood. The subset: CD45RA+ positively selected. CDR3 sequence reads: CASRHHGQAYGYTF. CDR3 coding DNA: TGTGCCAGCAGGCATCACGGACAGGCCTATGGCTACACCTTC.